The TCR beta chain under discussion was sequenced for a study of blood T cell repertoires in COVID-19. The CDR3 loop spans 14 amino acids. The germline CDR1 and CDR2 sequences are MNHEY and SVGEGT. Trimming cost V 2 bases and J 2 bases, with 9 bases left between them. Using immunoSEQ multiplex PCR, the repertoire was profiled, and TCRdb retains in-frame clones only, with some absent. The sample has approximately 260,000 clones, approximately 90% seen once. This chain uses TRBV6-2 or TRBV6-3 with TRBJ1-1; TRBD1 is a possible D gene (6 bases). Sequenced input: peripheral blood. The receptor's source is a woman aged 40 to 50 with acute or convalescent COVID-19. CDR3 nucleotides: TGTGCCAGCAGTTACCGGGGGGCAAACACTGAAGCTTTCTTT. Translated: CASSYRGANTEAFF.